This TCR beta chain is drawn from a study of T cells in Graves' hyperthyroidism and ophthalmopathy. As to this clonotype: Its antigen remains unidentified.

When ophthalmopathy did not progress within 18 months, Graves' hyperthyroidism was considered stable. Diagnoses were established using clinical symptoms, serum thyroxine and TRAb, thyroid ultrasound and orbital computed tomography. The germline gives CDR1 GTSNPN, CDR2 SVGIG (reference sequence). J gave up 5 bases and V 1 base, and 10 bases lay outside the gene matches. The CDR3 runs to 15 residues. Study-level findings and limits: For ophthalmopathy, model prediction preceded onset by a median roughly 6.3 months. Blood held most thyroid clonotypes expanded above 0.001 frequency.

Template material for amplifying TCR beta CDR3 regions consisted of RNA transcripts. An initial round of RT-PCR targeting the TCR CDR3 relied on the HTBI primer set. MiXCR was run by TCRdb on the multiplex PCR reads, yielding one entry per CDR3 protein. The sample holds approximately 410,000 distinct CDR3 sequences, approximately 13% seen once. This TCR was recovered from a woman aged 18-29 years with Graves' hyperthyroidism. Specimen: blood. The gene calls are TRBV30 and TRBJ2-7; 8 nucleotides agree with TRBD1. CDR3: CAWSGEDRVLNEQYF. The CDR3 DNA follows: TGTGCCTGGAGTGGTGAGGACAGGGTATTAAACGAGCAGTACTTC.